The 16 T cell receptor beta chains below come from one sample, sequenced in a study of CD8 T cells in Susac syndrome. Random hexamers were used to reverse transcribe the RNA input (about 0.5 to 1 ug). TCRdb reprocessed the immunoSEQ multiplex PCR reads with MiXCR, giving one entry per CDR3 protein. Altogether about 440,000 distinct CDR3 sequences are present, around 83% being singletons, with the ten largest covering about 0.1%. Sequencing was carried out using CD8+ T cells from PBMCs. These receptor sequences come from a human donor with multiple sclerosis.

This clonotype was seen once. The chain recombines TRBV4-1 with TRBJ2-3; D tentatively fits TRBD1 or TRBD2 (5 bases each). The V gene lost 1 base and the J gene lost 0 bases, with 11 bases spanning the gap. Germline loops: CDR1 MGHRA, CDR2 YSYEKL. The CDR3 length is 16 residues. CDR3 in DNA: TGCGCCAGCAGCCAAGTAGTAGGGACCAGCACAGATACGCAGTATTTT. Its translation is CASSQVVGTSTDTQYF.

This sequence joins TRBV29-1 and TRBJ2-1; D is undetermined. The CDR3 has 16 amino acids. Germline V lookup: CDR1 SQVTM, CDR2 ANQGSEA. Trimming cost V 1 base and J 0 bases, with 13 bases left between them. CDR3 amino acids: CSVEGWQESSYNEQFF. CDR3 DNA: TGCAGCGTTGAAGGATGGCAGGAGAGCTCCTACAATGAGCAGTTCTTC.

V is TRBV6-1 and J is TRBJ2-1; D ambiguous. CDR3 size: 13 residues. Germline V lookup: CDR1 MNHNS, CDR2 SASEGT. V lost 10 bases and J lost 5, with 15 bases in between. DNA for the CDR3: TGTGCCACCTCAAGTACAGCTAACAATGAGCAGTTCTTC. It encodes CATSSTANNEQFF.

This sequence joins TRBV2 and TRBJ1-1; D remains unclear. From germline, CDR1 is SNHLY and CDR2 FYNNEI. V was clipped by 1 base and J by 0 bases, with 12 bases between them. The CDR3 sequence is 16 residues long. The CDR3 bases are TGTGCCAGCAGTGAAGAATCGGGGTACGTGAACACTGAAGCTTTCTTT. Its translation: CASSEESGYVNTEAFF. Combining the CDR3 with reference TRBV2 and TRBJ1-1 gives the whole variable domain EPEVTQTPSHQVTQMGQEVILRCVPISNHLYFYWYRQILGQKVEFLVSFYNNEISEKSEIFDDQFSVERPDGSNFTLKIRSTKLEDSAMYFCASSEESGYVNTEAFFGQGTRLTVV.

V gene TRBV29-1 combines with J gene TRBJ2-5, with 10 bases matching TRBD1. This CDR3 has 15 amino acids. Per germline, CDR1 SQVTM and CDR2 ANQGSEA. The trim removed 4 bases at V and 2 bases at J, leaving 7 bases unmatched. The CDR3 is CSVGGTGALQETQYF. CDR3 DNA sequence: TGCAGCGTTGGGGGGACAGGGGCGCTTCAAGAGACCCAGTACTTC. Combining the CDR3 with reference TRBV29-1 and TRBJ2-5 gives the whole variable domain SAVISQKPSRDICQRGTSLTIQCQVDSQVTMMFWYRQQPGQSLTLIATANQGSEATYESGFVIDKFPISRPNLTFSTLTVSNMSPEDSSIYLCSVGGTGALQETQYFGPGTRLLVL.

The chain combines TRBV2 with TRBJ2-7; D possibly uses TRBD1 or TRBD2 (6 bases each). The V end was cut by 3 bases, the J end by 5 bases, with 8 bases between. The CDR3 sequence is 12 residues long. CDR1 SNHLY and CDR2 FYNNEI come from the germline V gene. CDR3 coding DNA: TGTGCCAGCAGTGACCGGGGGCACGAGCAGTACTTC. Protein sequence: CASSDRGHEQYF. The whole variable domain, remainder taken from reference TRBV2 and TRBJ2-7, is EPEVTQTPSHQVTQMGQEVILRCVPISNHLYFYWYRQILGQKVEFLVSFYNNEISEKSEIFDDQFSVERPDGSNFTLKIRSTKLEDSAMYFCASSDRGHEQYFGPGTRLTVT.

Turning to this clonotype: Mismatch with germline at one junction end may stem from a read error. V and J are TRBV27 and TRBJ2-1; perhaps TRBD1 as D (5 bases). The CDR3 covers 14 residues. Germline loops: CDR1 MNHEY, CDR2 SMNVEV (reference sequence). The CDR3 sequence: CASSFQGSYNEQFF. CDR3 DNA sequence: TGTGCCAGTAGTTTCCAGGGCTCCTACAATGAGCAGTTCTTC.

The chain uses TRBV6-5 and TRBJ2-3, with 7 positions matching TRBD2. With 3 bases clipped from V and 2 bases from J, the junction kept 8 bases outside the gene matches. The germline V gene encodes CDR1 MNHEY and CDR2 SVGAGI. This CDR3 contains 16 residues. This CDR3 is CASSYGASGTTDTQYF. The DNA for the CDR3 is TGTGCCAGCAGTTATGGTGCTAGCGGAACCACAGATACGCAGTATTTT.

In this sample, this clonotype turned up once. As DNA, the CDR3 is TGTGCCAGCAGCCTCGAGAGCTCGACAGGGCCGAACACTGAAGCTTTCTTT. As protein: CASSLESSTGPNTEAFF. V gene TRBV3-1 combines with J gene TRBJ1-1; 7 positions agree with TRBD1. Losses at the gene ends were 4 bases for V and 1 base for J; bases not matched to a gene: 12. The germline gives CDR1 LGHDT, CDR2 YNNKEL (reference sequence). This CDR3 region has 17 residues.

This chain links TRBV3-1 with TRBJ1-1; TRBD1 matches 8 bases. Per germline, CDR1 LGHDT and CDR2 YNNKEL (reference sequence). CDR3 length: 15 amino acids. Trimming cost V 6 bases and J 11 bases; bases outside gene matches: 17. This CDR3 is CASRSHGQGTLEAFF. In nucleotides, the CDR3 is TGTGCCAGCAGATCACACGGACAGGGCACTTTGGAGGCTTTCTTT.

This clonotype was detected a few times. The V and J genes are TRBV4-1 and TRBJ1-1, with 10 bases identical to TRBD1. Trimming cost V 1 base and J 5 bases; bases outside gene matches: 4. The CDR3 is 15 residues long. Germline CDR1 and CDR2: MGHRA and YSYEKL. The CDR3 DNA sequence: TGCGCCAGCAGCCAAGGGGGACAGGGGTGGACTGAAGCTTTCTTT. It specifies CASSQGGQGWTEAFF.

The chain carries TRBV7-9 and TRBJ1-2; D is possibly TRBD1 (6 bases). With 10 bases removed from V and 4 bases from J, the gap between germline ends came to 13 bases. CDR3 length equals 12 residues. Germline assignment: CDR1 SEHNR and CDR2 FQNEAQ (reference sequence). CDR3 region: CAIVFRGYGYTF. CDR3 in DNA: TGTGCCATCGTCTTCAGGGGCTATGGCTACACCTTC.

The J gene is TRBJ2-1, the V gene TRBV5-5, with D possibly TRBD1 on 6 matching bases. This CDR3 is 17 amino acids long. The V and J ends lost 1 base and 3 bases respectively, with 17 bases between them. Germline V gene lookup returns CDR1 SGHKS and CDR2 YYEKEE (reference sequence). The DNA for the CDR3 is TGTGCCAGCAGCTTGTCTGCCTGGACAGACTACTACAATGAGCAGTTCTTC. It yields the protein CASSLSAWTDYYNEQFF.

V is TRBV27 and J is TRBJ2-7; D is ambiguous. This CDR3 is 12 amino acids long. Trimming removed 4 bases at V and 6 bases at J, with 10 bases between. CDR1 and CDR2 from the germline V gene are MNHEY and SMNVEV (reference sequence). The CDR3 sequence is CASSSTLGEQYF. The CDR3 nucleotides are TGTGCCAGCAGTTCGACTCTGGGCGAGCAGTACTTC.

The chain joins TRBV6-5 to TRBJ2-1, with 13 positions matching TRBD2. Germline CDR1 and CDR2: MNHEY and SVGAGI. CDR3 size: 16 residues. Trimming removed 2 bases from V and 2 bases from J; junction bases left unmatched: 0. The CDR3 sequence: CASSYGLAGAYNEQFF. CDR3 DNA: TGTGCCAGCAGTTACGGACTAGCGGGGGCCTACAATGAGCAGTTCTTC.

A few counts support this clonotype. The V and J genes are TRBV10-3 and TRBJ1-1, with D maybe TRBD1 (5 bases). Germline V lookup: CDR1 ENHRY, CDR2 SYGVKD. The CDR3 totals 15 residues. The germline V and J ends were trimmed by 10 bases and 3 bases, with 21 bases remaining between them. CDR3 region: CATRRGPRAYTEAFF. The CDR3 region has the DNA TGTGCCACCCGTAGGGGACCGAGGGCGTACACTGAAGCTTTCTTT.